A single sample gave rise to the 5 T cell receptor beta chains below, sequenced in a study of blood T cells in healthy people across ages. A second roughly 7 to 12 cycle PCR used barcoded and J-beta primers. TCRdb re-derived calls from the 5' RACE reads in MiXCR, one entry per CDR3 protein. The sample includes more than 1.4 million distinct CDR3 sequences, around 42% of them seen just once. Sequencing used blood. The receptors originated from a woman younger than 35 in good health.

This chain connects TRBV2 to TRBJ2-7; D is unresolved. The germline V gene has CDR1 SNHLY and CDR2 FYNNEI. The V gene lost 4 bases and the J gene lost 7 bases, with 14 bases spanning the gap. The CDR3 contains 13 residues. The chain's CDR3 is CASSGPGYNEQYF. The DNA of the CDR3 is TGTGCCAGCAGTGGACCGGGCTACAATGAGCAGTACTTC.

The chain is built from TRBV7-8 and TRBJ1-1, with 11 bases identical to TRBD1. The CDR3 sequence is 17 residues long. CDR1 is SGHVS, CDR2 FQNEAQ, per germline. Trimming cost V 5 bases and J 4 bases; bases outside gene matches: 12. The CDR3 region has the DNA TGTGCCAGCAGCGGACAGGGGGCGCAGGTGGTGGGCACTGAAGCTTTCTTT. Amino acids: CASSGQGAQVVGTEAFF.

The chain joins TRBV29-1 to TRBJ2-7, with D possibly TRBD2 on 6 matching bases. Germline V lookup: CDR1 SQVTM, CDR2 ANQGSEA. Trimming removed 4 bases from V and 0 bases from J, with 25 bases in between. The CDR3 contains 18 residues. The CDR3 region is CSVVRLGVAAGDSYEQYF. CDR3 DNA: TGCAGCGTTGTTCGCCTGGGGGTGGCAGCGGGTGACTCCTACGAGCAGTACTTC.

This sequence joins TRBV5-1 and TRBJ2-3; 10 bases match TRBD2. This CDR3 contains 16 residues. Germline V lookup: CDR1 SGHRS, CDR2 YFSETQ. The V gene end was trimmed by 2 bases and the J gene end by 6 bases; junction bases not matched to a gene: 9. In DNA form, the CDR3 reads TGCGCCAGCAGCTTACCAGCGGGAGGGCTGGGGGATACGCAGTATTTT. Its translation: CASSLPAGGLGDTQYF.

This clonotype was recorded a few times. The chain uses TRBV7-9 and TRBJ1-5; weak D call: TRBD1 (5 bases). CDR3 length equals 12 residues. Trimming left V 5 bases short and J 6 bases short, with 8 bases between. Germline CDR1 is SEHNR and CDR2 is FQNEAQ (reference sequence). CDR3 amino acids: CASSRGVQPQHF. CDR3 sequence (DNA): TGTGCCAGCAGCCGAGGGGTTCAGCCCCAGCATTTT.